Sequencing of this T cell receptor beta chain was carried out in a study of cytomegalovirus exposure and HLA in healthy donors. Looked up from germline, CDR1 is SEHNR and CDR2 is FQNEAQ (reference sequence). The CDR3 consists of 12 residues. The V and J ends lost 6 bases and 11 bases respectively, with 16 bases between them. Both 60 Vbeta primers and 13 Jbeta primers went into the PCR. Assay used: immunoSEQ multiplex PCR; TCRdb lists only in-frame clones, some missing. The data hold fewer than 350,000 clones, with about 90% observed a single time. The sequencing input was PBMCs. V is TRBV7-9 and J is TRBJ1-2, with D possibly TRBD1 on 5 matching bases. This TCR was sampled from a woman aged 18-29 years in good health and CMV-seronegative. CDR3 nucleotide sequence: TGTGCCAGCAGGTCCACAGGACCAAGGTACACCTTC. It specifies CASRSTGPRYTF.